This T cell receptor (beta chain) was retrieved from a study of T cell responses to AZD1222 COVID-19 vaccine (dated by TCRdb to about 2021). Some background on the complete study: TCR sequencing was performed for roughly 250 trial participants, of whom about 210 were given two doses of AZD1222 and approximately 25 were given two doses of MenACWY control vaccine. Enrollment into the trials was organized by age into subgroups of 18-55, 56-69 and 70-plus years, and those subgroups contained roughly 150, 30 and 60 TCR-sequenced participants, respectively. Paper-wide results and their limitations: CD4 TCRs associated with the vaccine covered the entire spike protein, and the dominant responses were in regions 160-218 and 743-854. Conclusions about previously exposed vaccinees were limited because only a handful of AZD1222 recipients were SARS-CoV-2 seropositive at baseline. In the small 56-69-year group, the increase in depth fell short of significance, most likely because of low power. After two AZD1222 doses, both the breadth and the depth of spike-specific TCRs were significantly higher than at day 0 and than in MenACWY recipients. Reportedly, close to half of the unique spike-specific TCRs recognized epitopes lying outside the regions that are mutated in the B.1.351 and B.1.1.7 variants. No day 14 peak-response samples were available, so repertoires were characterized only after the peak T cell response. Participants were mostly white British and included more females than males, and it was suggested by the authors that clonal diversity may have been underestimated.

The CDR3 regions of human TCRbeta chains were subjected to immunosequencing. The source study handled its data this way. Repertoire TCRs were checked for matches against a reference library of SARS-CoV-2-specific TCRs that had been generated using the MIRA antigen-specificity platform. Breadth was defined as the fraction of unique TCRs that were SARS-CoV-2-associated, and depth was defined as the fraction of total T cells that were SARS-CoV-2-associated. Using the MIRA data, every spike-specific TCR was mapped to the spike region that the TCR reacted to and assigned to either a CD4 or a CD8 class. Log10-transformed breadth and depth values were compared by one-way ANOVA with Sidak's multiple comparisons tests. Sourced from immuneACCESS, this table was stored by TCRdb with only in-frame sequences that have V and J called. A share of the clones is absent; for the studies checked, an unresolved V gene accounts for under half, and the remainder has no known explanation. From that table come the V and J calls and clone size; the DNA was used to work out D and trimming. This sample is represented by about 120,000 clones; 87% of them were singletons. Under 3% of the sample lies in the top ten.

CDR1 and CDR2 are drawn from the germline V gene: SGHTA, FQGNSA. The junction shows trimming of 3 bases on V and 0 bases on J, plus 18 bases between the germline ends. Taken from cysteine to phenylalanine, the CDR3 has 18 residues. This entry keeps only the CDR3 DNA: 54 bases, framed from base 1. As regards this clone: Its target antigen remains unknown. No base-level quality is on record; no much larger clone is a single base apart.

Reading the label with the study, this specimen's time point is: about 28 days (+/-7) after the second vaccine dose. Because spike-specific TCR depth and breadth did not differ between the two schedules, AZD1222 recipients who got a second dose at roughly 4 weeks were pooled with those who got a second dose at roughly 12 weeks. Samples from vaccinated people were obtained from the UK trials COV001 and COV002, which included a single-blind randomized controlled phase 2/3 trial of AZD1222 (ChAdOx1 nCoV-19) in healthy adults. Trial participant PBMC samples were collected at day 0 and day 28 after the second dose for TCRbeta chain sequencing.

The V and J genes are TRBV7-2 and TRBJ2-1; possibly the D gene is TRBD1, per 5 matching bases. The starting material was peripheral blood, obtained 28 days after the second AZD1222 dose. The clonotype comes from an adult who received the AZD1222 COVID-19 vaccine. For the CDR3, the sequence is CASSFRGPTVSSYNEQFF. Here is the DNA: TGTGCCAGCAGCTTCCGTGGGCCGACAGTGAGCTCCTACAATGAGCAGTTCTTC. The CDR3, completed at both ends by the reference TRBV7-2 and TRBJ2-1 genes, gives the full variable domain GAGVSQSPSNKVTEKGKDVELRCDPISGHTALYWYRQSLGQGLEFLIYFQGNSAPDKSGLPSDRFSAERTGGSVSTLTIQRTQQEDSAVYLCASSFRGPTVSSYNEQFFGPGTRLTVL.